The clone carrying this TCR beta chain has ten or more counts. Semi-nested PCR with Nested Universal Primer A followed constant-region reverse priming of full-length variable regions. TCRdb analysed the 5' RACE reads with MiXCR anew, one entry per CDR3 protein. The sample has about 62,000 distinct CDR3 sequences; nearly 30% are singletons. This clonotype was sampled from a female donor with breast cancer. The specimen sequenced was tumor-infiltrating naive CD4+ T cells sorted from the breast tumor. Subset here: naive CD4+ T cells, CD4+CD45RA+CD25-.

In DNA, the CDR3 is TGTGCCACCAGCAGAATAGCGGGGCAGAACACCGGGGAGCTGTTTTTT. It yields the protein CATSRIAGQNTGELFF. This chain connects TRBV15 to TRBJ2-2; 8 nucleotides align to TRBD2. In germline, CDR1 is LNHNV, CDR2 YYDKDF (reference sequence). The CDR3 consists of 16 residues. V lost 2 bases, J lost 1 base, and 3 bases stayed unmatched.